The rows below give T cell receptor beta chains drawn from one sample of a study of T-cell memory formation after mild COVID-19. MiXCR, run by TCRdb on the 5' RACE reads, gives a single entry per CDR3 protein. This sample has approximately 480,000 distinct CDR3 sequences, with over 15% found just once. The source material was PBMCs or a T cell subset sorted from them (not recorded which). The receptor source for this set is an adult woman who had mild COVID-19 (a few samples of this study predate the infection). Cell type and time point are not known. Each CDR3 is given with its conserved first and last residue. The order of the fields is J gene, CDR3 length, clone size, D gene, V gene, CDR3 DNA, CDR3 protein. D genes are given only for firm matches. Clone size is stated in some rows and not others, as once, few, many or a class when expanded.

J gene: TRBJ2-1; CDR3 length: 14; clone size: few; D gene: NA; V gene: TRBV10-3; CDR3 DNA: TGTGCCATCAGTGGGGGGGACCGATACAATGAGCAGTTCTTC; CDR3 protein: CAISGGDRYNEQFF
J gene: TRBJ2-5; CDR3 length: 13; clone size: NA; D gene: NA; V gene: TRBV7-3; CDR3 DNA: TGTGCCAGCAGCAACAGGGCCGAAGAGACCCAGTACTTC; CDR3 protein: CASSNRAEETQYF
J gene: TRBJ2-7; CDR3 length: 14; clone size: NA; D gene: NA; V gene: TRBV10-3; CDR3 DNA: TGTGCCATCAGTGATTCGGGCAGTACCTACGAGCAGTACTTC; CDR3 protein: CAISDSGSTYEQYF
J gene: TRBJ2-1; CDR3 length: 14; clone size: many; D gene: TRBD1; V gene: TRBV20-1; CDR3 DNA: TGCAGTGCTAGAACCGGGACAGGGATAAATGAGCAGTTCTTC; CDR3 protein: CSARTGTGINEQFF
J gene: TRBJ2-3; CDR3 length: 13; clone size: NA; D gene: NA; V gene: TRBV24-1; CDR3 DNA: TGTGCCACCAGTGATTTTACCACAGATACGCAGTATTTT; CDR3 protein: CATSDFTTDTQYF
J gene: TRBJ1-2; CDR3 length: 11; clone size: NA; D gene: NA; V gene: TRBV20-1; CDR3 DNA: TGCAGTGCTAGACTTCTGGATGGCTACACCTTC; CDR3 protein: CSARLLDGYTF
J gene: TRBJ2-1; CDR3 length: 16; clone size: NA; D gene: TRBD1; V gene: TRBV5-1; CDR3 DNA: TGCGCCAGCAGCTTGGGGGGACAGAGCTCCTACAATGAGCAGTTCTTC; CDR3 protein: CASSLGGQSSYNEQFF
J gene: TRBJ1-2; CDR3 length: 15; clone size: NA; D gene: NA; V gene: TRBV5-1; CDR3 DNA: TGCGCCAGCAGCCACGGGGGGGACCCAAACTATGGCTACACCTTC; CDR3 protein: CASSHGGDPNYGYTF
J gene: TRBJ2-1; CDR3 length: 15; clone size: few; D gene: TRBD2; V gene: TRBV4-2; CDR3 DNA: TGTGCCAGCAGCCAGGGACTAGCGCCAGTCAATGAGCAGTTCTTC; CDR3 protein: CASSQGLAPVNEQFF
J gene: TRBJ1-2; CDR3 length: 12; clone size: few; D gene: NA; V gene: TRBV29-1; CDR3 DNA: TGCAGCGTTGAGGGCAGGGTGGGCGGCTACACCTTC; CDR3 protein: CSVEGRVGGYTF
J gene: TRBJ2-1; CDR3 length: 18; clone size: few; D gene: TRBD2; V gene: TRBV12-5; CDR3 DNA: TGTGCTAGTGGTTTGGTATTCCCTTTGACTAGCGGCAACAATGAGCAGTTCTTC; CDR3 protein: CASGLVFPLTSGNNEQFF
J gene: TRBJ2-3; CDR3 length: 14; clone size: few; D gene: NA; V gene: TRBV21-1; CDR3 DNA: TGTGCCAGCAGCCAGAGGAGGGTGACAGATACGCAGTATTTT; CDR3 protein: CASSQRRVTDTQYF
J gene: TRBJ2-1; CDR3 length: 16; clone size: NA; D gene: TRBD2; V gene: TRBV5-1; CDR3 DNA: TGCGCCAGCAGCTTGGGGAGCGGGGGGACCTACAATGAGCAGTTCTTC; CDR3 protein: CASSLGSGGTYNEQFF
J gene: TRBJ2-7; CDR3 length: 15; clone size: NA; D gene: TRBD1; V gene: TRBV28; CDR3 DNA: TGTGCCAGCAGAACTCCCGGGACAGGGAACTACGAGCAGTACTTC; CDR3 protein: CASRTPGTGNYEQYF
J gene: TRBJ2-5; CDR3 length: 16; clone size: many; D gene: TRBD2; V gene: TRBV12-3/TRBV12-4; CDR3 DNA: TGTGCCAGCAGCCGGACTAGCGGGGGGGCCTGGGAGACCCAGTACTTC; CDR3 protein: CASSRTSGGAWETQYF
J gene: TRBJ2-7; CDR3 length: 15; clone size: NA; D gene: NA; V gene: TRBV18; CDR3 DNA: TGTGCCAGCTCACCGGGACAGACTAGCTCCTACGAGCAGTACTTC; CDR3 protein: CASSPGQTSSYEQYF
J gene: TRBJ1-5; CDR3 length: 15; clone size: few; D gene: TRBD1; V gene: TRBV30; CDR3 DNA: TGTGCCTGGGGACAGGAGAGCGATAGCAATCAGCCCCAGCATTTT; CDR3 protein: CAWGQESDSNQPQHF
J gene: TRBJ2-7; CDR3 length: 15; clone size: few; D gene: NA; V gene: TRBV4-1; CDR3 DNA: TGCGCCAGCAGCCAAGAGGGGCCCCTCTCCTACGAGCAGTACTTC; CDR3 protein: CASSQEGPLSYEQYF
J gene: TRBJ2-5; CDR3 length: 15; clone size: few; D gene: TRBD2; V gene: TRBV5-1; CDR3 DNA: TGCGCCAGCAGCTCACTAGCGGGGTTCCAAGAGACCCAGTACTTC; CDR3 protein: CASSSLAGFQETQYF
J gene: TRBJ1-4; CDR3 length: 12; clone size: few; D gene: NA; V gene: TRBV6-5; CDR3 DNA: TGTGCCACCAAACATAGTAATGAAAAACTGTTTTTT; CDR3 protein: CATKHSNEKLFF
J gene: TRBJ2-7; CDR3 length: 15; clone size: few; D gene: NA; V gene: TRBV29-1; CDR3 DNA: TGCAGCGTTGAGATGCGCGGACAGAGCTCCTACGAGCAGTACTTC; CDR3 protein: CSVEMRGQSSYEQYF
J gene: TRBJ2-5; CDR3 length: 14; clone size: many; D gene: NA; V gene: TRBV12-3/TRBV12-4; CDR3 DNA: TGTGCCAGCAGGAACGGGGGATCAAGAGTTACCCAGTACTTC; CDR3 protein: CASRNGGSRVTQYF
J gene: TRBJ2-4; CDR3 length: 17; clone size: NA; D gene: TRBD1; V gene: TRBV18; CDR3 DNA: TGTGCCAGCTCACCACTGCCCAGGACAGGGGAGTCGGACATTCAGTACTTC; CDR3 protein: CASSPLPRTGESDIQYF
J gene: TRBJ2-3; CDR3 length: 17; clone size: many; D gene: TRBD2; V gene: TRBV7-2; CDR3 DNA: TGTGCCAGCAGCTTAGTTGGTAGCGGGAGGGCTACAGATACGCAGTATTTT; CDR3 protein: CASSLVGSGRATDTQYF
J gene: TRBJ1-4; CDR3 length: 16; clone size: NA; D gene: TRBD1; V gene: TRBV5-1; CDR3 DNA: TGCGCCAGCAGCGGGGGACGACAGGGATTGAATAAAAAACTGTTTTTT; CDR3 protein: CASSGGRQGLNKKLFF
J gene: TRBJ2-2; CDR3 length: 15; clone size: NA; D gene: NA; V gene: TRBV7-2; CDR3 DNA: TGTGCCAGCAGCTTAGCGACACCCGGCACCGGGGAGCTGTTTTTT; CDR3 protein: CASSLATPGTGELFF
J gene: TRBJ2-1; CDR3 length: 19; clone size: NA; D gene: TRBD1; V gene: TRBV24-1; CDR3 DNA: TGTGCCACCAGTGATAGGACCCTCGGGACAGGGAGTTTGGACAATGAGCAGTTCTTC; CDR3 protein: CATSDRTLGTGSLDNEQFF
J gene: TRBJ2-5; CDR3 length: 11; clone size: NA; D gene: NA; V gene: TRBV6-6; CDR3 DNA: TGTGCCAGCAGTTACTCACAGGACGAGTACTTC; CDR3 protein: CASSYSQDEYF
J gene: TRBJ2-3; CDR3 length: 18; clone size: once; D gene: TRBD2; V gene: TRBV11-2; CDR3 DNA: TGTGCCAGCAGCTTAGTGAGGCTAGCGGGAGAGAATACAGATACGCAGTATTTT; CDR3 protein: CASSLVRLAGENTDTQYF
J gene: TRBJ2-2; CDR3 length: 15; clone size: many; D gene: NA; V gene: TRBV11-2; CDR3 DNA: TGTGCCAGCAGCTTAATCCGGGGAGGCGCCGGGGAGCTGTTTTTT; CDR3 protein: CASSLIRGGAGELFF
J gene: TRBJ2-7; CDR3 length: 15; clone size: NA; D gene: TRBD2; V gene: TRBV6-5; CDR3 DNA: TGTGCCAGCAGCCTAAGCGGGAGTGAGCATTACGAGCAGTACTTC; CDR3 protein: CASSLSGSEHYEQYF
J gene: TRBJ2-7; CDR3 length: 13; clone size: few; D gene: NA; V gene: TRBV20-1; CDR3 DNA: TGCAGTGCTAGACCAAGAGGGGGCTACGAGCAGTACTTC; CDR3 protein: CSARPRGGYEQYF
J gene: TRBJ2-2; CDR3 length: 15; clone size: many; D gene: NA; V gene: TRBV11-3; CDR3 DNA: TGTGCCAGCAGCTTAGATGGAGCGAGAGCCGGGGAGCTGTTTTTT; CDR3 protein: CASSLDGARAGELFF
J gene: TRBJ1-4; CDR3 length: 15; clone size: once; D gene: NA; V gene: TRBV4-2; CDR3 DNA: TGTGCCAGCAGCCAATTGGGGTCTGCAATGGAAAAACTGTTTTTT; CDR3 protein: CASSQLGSAMEKLFF
J gene: TRBJ2-2; CDR3 length: 13; clone size: NA; D gene: NA; V gene: TRBV30; CDR3 DNA: TGTGCCTGGAGTGTAATTGGGCCCGGGGAGCTGTTTTTT; CDR3 protein: CAWSVIGPGELFF
J gene: TRBJ2-3; CDR3 length: 11; clone size: NA; D gene: NA; V gene: TRBV12-3/TRBV12-4; CDR3 DNA: TGTGCCAGCGGGCGGACAGATACGCAGTATTTT; CDR3 protein: CASGRTDTQYF
J gene: TRBJ2-7; CDR3 length: 15; clone size: few; D gene: NA; V gene: TRBV14; CDR3 DNA: TGTGCCAGCAGTAACCCCCCGACAGGCACCTACGAGCAGTACTTC; CDR3 protein: CASSNPPTGTYEQYF
J gene: TRBJ2-7; CDR3 length: 15; clone size: NA; D gene: NA; V gene: TRBV5-1; CDR3 DNA: TGCGCCAGCAGCTTGGACAGGGAGGATGCCTACGAGCAGTACTTC; CDR3 protein: CASSLDREDAYEQYF
J gene: TRBJ2-3; CDR3 length: 15; clone size: NA; D gene: TRBD2; V gene: TRBV20-1; CDR3 DNA: TGCAGTGCTAGTACGGCGGGAGGGTCCACAGATACGCAGTATTTT; CDR3 protein: CSASTAGGSTDTQYF
J gene: TRBJ1-2; CDR3 length: 15; clone size: few; D gene: NA; V gene: TRBV12-3/TRBV12-4; CDR3 DNA: TGTGCCAGCAGTTTCTCGCAGAGGGTGTCGGATGGCTACACCTTC; CDR3 protein: CASSFSQRVSDGYTF
J gene: TRBJ2-5; CDR3 length: 15; clone size: few; D gene: NA; V gene: TRBV15; CDR3 DNA: TGTGCCACCAGCAGAGACCCAACATCTCCGGGGACCCAGTACTTC; CDR3 protein: CATSRDPTSPGTQYF
J gene: TRBJ2-5; CDR3 length: 15; clone size: few; D gene: TRBD1; V gene: TRBV29-1; CDR3 DNA: TGCAGCGTTCGCCAAACAAGGACAGGGGGGGAGACCCAGTACTTC; CDR3 protein: CSVRQTRTGGETQYF
J gene: TRBJ2-5; CDR3 length: 17; clone size: NA; D gene: NA; V gene: TRBV29-1; CDR3 DNA: TGCAGCGTTGAAGATCCTGTCGCGACACCGGGCGGAGAGACCCAGTACTTC; CDR3 protein: CSVEDPVATPGGETQYF
J gene: TRBJ1-1; CDR3 length: 11; clone size: NA; D gene: NA; V gene: TRBV6-5; CDR3 DNA: TGTGCCAGCAGCTCCCCAGCTGAAGCTTTCTTT; CDR3 protein: CASSSPAEAFF
J gene: TRBJ2-7; CDR3 length: 15; clone size: NA; D gene: TRBD2; V gene: TRBV3-1; CDR3 DNA: TGTGCCAGCAGCCGTCGCGGGGGGAGCTCCTACGAGCAGTACTTC; CDR3 protein: CASSRRGGSSYEQYF
J gene: TRBJ2-1; CDR3 length: 17; clone size: NA; D gene: TRBD1; V gene: TRBV6-6; CDR3 DNA: TGTGCCAGCAGTTCCAGGGGGGACAGGGGGCGCCAAGGTGAGCAGTTCTTC; CDR3 protein: CASSSRGDRGRQGEQFF
J gene: TRBJ2-7; CDR3 length: 11; clone size: NA; D gene: NA; V gene: TRBV25-1; CDR3 DNA: TGTGCCAGCAGTAGGTTCACCGAGCAGTACTTC; CDR3 protein: CASSRFTEQYF
J gene: TRBJ1-2; CDR3 length: 15; clone size: NA; D gene: NA; V gene: TRBV6-5; CDR3 DNA: TGTGCCAGCAGTTACTCCCCTCAGGGGTCCTATGGCTACACCTTC; CDR3 protein: CASSYSPQGSYGYTF
J gene: TRBJ1-2; CDR3 length: 14; clone size: few; D gene: NA; V gene: TRBV7-2; CDR3 DNA: TGTGCCAGCAGCCCCTCAGGGGTGGACTATGGCTACACCTTC; CDR3 protein: CASSPSGVDYGYTF
J gene: TRBJ2-1; CDR3 length: 14; clone size: NA; D gene: NA; V gene: TRBV6-2/TRBV6-3; CDR3 DNA: TGTGCCAGCAGTTACCCGCTGCTGCGGGATGAGCAGTTCTTC; CDR3 protein: CASSYPLLRDEQFF
J gene: TRBJ2-1; CDR3 length: 15; clone size: NA; D gene: TRBD1; V gene: TRBV7-2; CDR3 DNA: TGTGCCAGCAGCTACCGGGACAGGGGGTTAAATGAGCAGTTCTTC; CDR3 protein: CASSYRDRGLNEQFF
J gene: TRBJ2-3; CDR3 length: 12; clone size: few; D gene: TRBD1; V gene: TRBV30; CDR3 DNA: TGTGCCTTAAGGACAGGGGGGGATACGCAGTATTTT; CDR3 protein: CALRTGGDTQYF
J gene: TRBJ2-3; CDR3 length: 14; clone size: NA; D gene: NA; V gene: TRBV5-4; CDR3 DNA: TGTGCCAGCAGCTTGGCCCAGGGAGTGGATACGCAGTATTTT; CDR3 protein: CASSLAQGVDTQYF
J gene: TRBJ2-7; CDR3 length: 16; clone size: few; D gene: TRBD1; V gene: TRBV7-9; CDR3 DNA: TGTGCCAGCAGCCCCGTCCAAGGGACAGGGCACTACGAGCAGTACTTC; CDR3 protein: CASSPVQGTGHYEQYF
J gene: TRBJ2-5; CDR3 length: 18; clone size: NA; D gene: TRBD2; V gene: TRBV5-1; CDR3 DNA: TGCGCCAGCAGCTTGGCGACTAGCGGGGGGGCGGCCCAAGAGACCCAGTACTTC; CDR3 protein: CASSLATSGGAAQETQYF
J gene: TRBJ2-6; CDR3 length: 15; clone size: NA; D gene: NA; V gene: TRBV30; CDR3 DNA: TGTGCCTGGAGTAGAACTAGCTCTGGGGCCAACGTCCTGACTTTC; CDR3 protein: CAWSRTSSGANVLTF
J gene: TRBJ2-1; CDR3 length: 15; clone size: NA; D gene: NA; V gene: TRBV4-1; CDR3 DNA: TGCGCCAGCAGCCAAGATGCCCCGACGGTCGATGAGCAGTTCTTC; CDR3 protein: CASSQDAPTVDEQFF